Following are 22 T cell receptor beta chains from one sample sequenced in a study of blood T cell repertoires in COVID-19. Assay: immunoSEQ multiplex PCR; the TCRdb copy retains only in-frame clones and omits some. The sample consists of 300,000 to 400,000 clones, 75% to 90% of them appearing once. Source material: PBMCs or T cells enriched from blood (not recorded which). The receptors shown here come from a man aged 25-45 years who had recovered from COVID-19.

This clone came up a few times. The chain recombines TRBV16 with TRBJ1-3; no clear D. This CDR3 comprises 14 residues. Germline assignment: CDR1 KGHSY and CDR2 FQNENV. Trimming took off 3 bases at V and 1 base at J, with 7 bases between the two ends. CDR3 in amino acids: CASSHSPSGNTIYF. Here the CDR3 DNA reads TGTGCCAGCAGCCATTCCCCATCTGGAAACACCATATATTTT.

This chain joins TRBV11-3 and TRBJ2-7, with TRBD1 identical over 11 bases. The CDR3 has 20 amino acids. The junction had 16 bases not matched to a gene; V was cut back by 1 base and J by 2 bases. Germline V gene lookup returns CDR1 SGHNT and CDR2 YENEEA. CDR3: CASSLVKFGHRGQGAYEQYF. The CDR3 coding sequence is TGTGCCAGCAGCTTAGTTAAGTTCGGGCATAGGGGACAGGGGGCCTACGAGCAGTACTTC. Full variable domain (remainder filled in from reference TRBV11-3 and TRBJ2-7): EAGVVQSPRYKIIEKKQPVAFWCNPISGHNTLYWYLQNLGQGPELLIRYENEEAVDDSQLPKDRFSAERLKGVDSTLKIQPAELGDSAVYLCASSLVKFGHRGQGAYEQYFGPGTRLTVT.

This clone was seen only once. This chain connects TRBV10-1 to TRBJ2-5; 7 bases agree with TRBD1. CDR1 and CDR2 (germline): WNHNN, SYGVQD (reference sequence). The CDR3 extends over 13 amino acids. Trimming at V came to 6 bases and at J to 4 bases, leaving 5 bases not matched to a gene. The CDR3 loop reads CASSGTDRETQYF. Here the CDR3 DNA reads TGCGCCAGCAGCGGGACAGACAGAGAGACCCAGTACTTC.

The chain uses TRBV7-9 and TRBJ2-1, with TRBD1 identical over 7 bases. The ends lost 8 bases at V and 9 bases at J; junction bases unmatched: 4. Germline CDR1 and CDR2: SEHNR and FQNEAQ (reference sequence). This CDR3 has 11 amino acids. DNA of the CDR3: TGTGCCAGCCAACAGGGGACTGAGCAGTTCTTC. It codes for CASQQGTEQFF.

This clone was counted at least ten times. The rearrangement joins TRBV5-1 to TRBJ1-2; TRBD1 matches 8 bases. V lost 4 bases to trimming and J lost 5 bases; unmatched junction nucleotides: 7. Germline V lookup: CDR1 SGHRS, CDR2 YFSETQ. There are 14 residues in the CDR3. The chain's CDR3 is CASSRTGTGYGYTF. CDR3 DNA sequence: TGCGCCAGCAGCAGGACCGGGACAGGATATGGCTACACCTTC.

This clone is a singleton in its sample. The sample holds other DNA sequences that translate to the same CDR3. The V call is TRBV28, the J call TRBJ1-2, with TRBD1 matching 10 bases. CDR3 length: 13 residues. Germline V gives CDR1 MDHEN, CDR2 SYDVKM. V trimming: 2 bases; J trimming: 8 bases; junction bases outside the gene matches: 2. CDR3 sequence: CASSLRTGGGYTF. CDR3 bases: TGTGCCAGCAGTTTAAGGACAGGGGGAGGCTACACCTTC.

The chain employs TRBV3-1 (or the pseudogene TRBV3-2) and TRBJ2-3, with TRBD2 matching 11 bases. J gave up 2 bases and V 2 bases, and 6 bases lay outside the gene matches. Per the germline V gene, CDR1 is LGHDT and CDR2 is YNNKEL (reference sequence). The CDR3 contains 17 residues. CDR3 amino acids: CASSQPSGGRSTDTQYF. The CDR3 DNA is TGTGCCAGCAGCCAACCTAGCGGGGGGAGATCCACAGATACGCAGTATTTT.

The gene calls are TRBV19 and TRBJ2-5, with D tentatively TRBD1 (6 bases). V lost 6 bases to trimming and J lost 3 bases, with 17 bases between them. Per the germline V gene, CDR1 is LNHDA and CDR2 is SQIVND (reference sequence). The CDR3 is 15 residues long. CDR3: CASRGWTVGEETQYF. The CDR3 DNA follows: TGTGCCAGTAGAGGTTGGACAGTTGGCGAAGAGACCCAGTACTTC.

The V and J genes are TRBV18 and TRBJ2-1; 8 bases agree with TRBD1. Trimming took 2 bases from V and 4 from J; bases not matched to a gene: 7. The CDR3 consists of 16 residues. From germline, CDR1 is KGHSH and CDR2 LQKENI. Here the CDR3 reads CASSPITRGRYNEQFF. The CDR3 nucleotides are TGTGCCAGCTCACCAATTACCAGGGGGCGGTACAATGAGCAGTTCTTC.

This clone is a singleton in its sample. V and J are TRBV7-9 and TRBJ2-7; D is perhaps TRBD1 (5 bases). Germline V gene lookup returns CDR1 SEHNR and CDR2 FQNEAQ (reference sequence). The CDR3 consists of 14 residues. The ends were cut back, 1 base at V and 4 bases at J, with 11 bases in the middle. The CDR3 is CASSLVAGQYEQYF. CDR3 DNA: TGTGCCAGCAGCTTAGTGGCAGGGCAATACGAGCAGTACTTC.

The J gene is TRBJ2-3, the V gene TRBV24-1, with TRBD1 identical over 7 bases. Germline-derived CDR1 and CDR2 are KGHDR and SFDVKD. The trim removed 6 bases at V and 0 bases at J, leaving 2 bases unmatched. This CDR3 is 14 amino acids long. The CDR3 bases are TGTGCCACCAGTTTGACAGGGAGCACAGATACGCAGTATTTT. The encoded protein is CATSLTGSTDTQYF.

The chain uses TRBV2 and TRBJ1-5; D might be TRBD1 (6 bases). Germline V gives CDR1 SNHLY, CDR2 FYNNEI. The CDR3 is 16 residues long. The ends were cut back, 3 bases at V and 1 base at J, with 13 bases in the middle. The CDR3 sequence: CASSDDDRLSNQPQHF. In DNA form, the CDR3 reads TGTGCCAGCAGTGACGACGACAGGTTGAGCAATCAGCCCCAGCATTTT. Full variable domain (missing parts from reference TRBV2 and TRBJ1-5): EPEVTQTPSHQVTQMGQEVILRCVPISNHLYFYWYRQILGQKVEFLVSFYNNEISEKSEIFDDQFSVERPDGSNFTLKIRSTKLEDSAMYFCASSDDDRLSNQPQHFGDGTRLSIL.

J is TRBJ1-3 and V is TRBV28; D unresolved. Per germline, CDR1 MDHEN and CDR2 SYDVKM. The CDR3 has 15 amino acids. V lost 3 bases to trimming and J lost 0 bases, with 9 bases between them. The DNA of the CDR3 is TGTGCCAGCAGTTTGGTACAGCCCTCTGGAAACACCATATATTTT. Protein product: CASSLVQPSGNTIYF.

The chain carries TRBV18 and TRBJ2-1; tentatively, D is TRBD2 (6 bases). Germline V lookup: CDR1 KGHSH, CDR2 LQKENI. The germline V and J ends were trimmed by 5 bases and 3 bases, with 14 bases remaining between them. The CDR3 runs 15 residues. The DNA of the CDR3 is TGTGCCAGCTCATCTTTAGCGGAAAACTACAATGAGCAGTTCTTC. Translation gives CASSSLAENYNEQFF. Full variable domain (remainder filled in from reference TRBV18 and TRBJ2-1): NAGVMQNPRHLVRRRGQEARLRCSPMKGHSHVYWYRQLPEEGLKFMVYLQKENIIDESGMPKERFSAEFPKEGPSILRIQQVVRGDSAAYFCASSSLAENYNEQFFGPGTRLTVL.

J is TRBJ2-2 and V is TRBV6-5, with D uncertain. In germline, CDR1 is MNHEY, CDR2 SVGAGI. V lost 0 bases, J lost 6 bases, and 8 bases lay in between. The CDR3 contains 14 residues. This CDR3 reads CASSYSGFSGELFF. The CDR3 coding sequence is TGTGCCAGCAGTTACTCGGGCTTCTCCGGGGAGCTGTTTTTT.

This chain connects TRBV7-9 to TRBJ2-5; no firm D call. Looked up from germline, CDR1 is SEHNR and CDR2 is FQNEAQ (reference sequence). The germline V and J ends were trimmed by 5 bases and 4 bases, with 11 bases remaining between them. The CDR3 extends over 13 amino acids. The CDR3 here is CASSPSRRETQYF. The DNA of the CDR3 is TGTGCCAGCAGCCCTTCTAGGAGAGAGACCCAGTACTTC.

The chain joins TRBV27 to TRBJ2-2, with D hard to call. The length of the CDR3 is 13 residues. Trimming stripped 5 bases from V and 8 bases from J, with 12 bases between. CDR1 MNHEY and CDR2 SMNVEV come from the germline V gene (reference sequence). The CDR3 nucleotides read TGTGCCAGCAGTGACGACTCGAGAGGGGAGCTGTTTTTT. Protein sequence: CASSDDSRGELFF.

The V gene is TRBV19, the J gene TRBJ2-7; the D gene is possibly TRBD1 (6 bases). V was shortened by 0 bases and J by 5 bases, with 11 bases between the two germline ends. Germline CDR1 LNHDA, CDR2 SQIVND (reference sequence). CDR3 length: 14 residues. The CDR3 bases are TGTGCCAGTAGTATAGATCTGGGGGCCCACGAGCAGTACTTC. This gives the protein CASSIDLGAHEQYF.

This chain connects TRBV23-1 to TRBJ1-2, with TRBD1 matching 7 bases. TRBV23-1 is known as an ORF, though its function is uncertain. The CDR3 is made up of 18 amino acids. The V segment lost 2 bases and the J segment 1 base; nucleotides outside the gene matches: 13. Here the CDR3 reads CASSQGGSGQLFNYGYTF. Written as DNA, the CDR3 is TGCGCCAGCAGTCAAGGGGGTTCGGGACAGTTATTTAACTATGGCTACACCTTC.

V is TRBV7-6 and J is TRBJ2-3; TRBD1 matches at 11 bases. CDR1 is SGHVS, CDR2 FNYEAQ, per germline. V lost 4 bases and J lost 2; bases outside the gene matches: 17. This CDR3 is built from 20 residues. The CDR3 DNA follows: TGTGCCAGCAGCTCCCCGAGGGACAGGGGGTTCACTATCCTCACAGATACGCAGTATTTT. Residues: CASSSPRDRGFTILTDTQYF. Full variable domain (remainder filled in from reference TRBV7-6 and TRBJ2-3): GAGVSQSPRYKVTKRGQDVALRCDPISGHVSLYWYRQALGQGPEFLTYFNYEAQQDKSGLPNDRFSAERPEGSISTLTIQRTEQRDSAMYRCASSSPRDRGFTILTDTQYFGPGTRLTVL.

This sequence joins TRBV2 and TRBJ1-4, with a tentative D call TRBD1 (6 bases). The germline V and J ends were trimmed by 5 bases and 0 bases, with 10 bases remaining between them. CDR3 length equals 15 residues. Germline CDR1 is SNHLY and CDR2 is FYNNEI. CDR3 residues: CASSPDRTTNEKLFF. The CDR3 DNA is TGTGCCAGCAGTCCGGACAGAACAACTAATGAAAAACTGTTTTTT.

The rearrangement links TRBV5-1 to TRBJ2-1; possible D gene TRBD1, 6 bases. Trimming left V 0 bases short and J 8 bases short, with 12 bases between. There are 14 residues in the CDR3. Germline values: CDR1 SGHRS, CDR2 YFSETQ. The CDR3 loop is CASSLDRVLDEQFF. CDR3 coding DNA: TGCGCCAGCAGCTTGGACAGGGTTTTGGATGAGCAGTTCTTC.